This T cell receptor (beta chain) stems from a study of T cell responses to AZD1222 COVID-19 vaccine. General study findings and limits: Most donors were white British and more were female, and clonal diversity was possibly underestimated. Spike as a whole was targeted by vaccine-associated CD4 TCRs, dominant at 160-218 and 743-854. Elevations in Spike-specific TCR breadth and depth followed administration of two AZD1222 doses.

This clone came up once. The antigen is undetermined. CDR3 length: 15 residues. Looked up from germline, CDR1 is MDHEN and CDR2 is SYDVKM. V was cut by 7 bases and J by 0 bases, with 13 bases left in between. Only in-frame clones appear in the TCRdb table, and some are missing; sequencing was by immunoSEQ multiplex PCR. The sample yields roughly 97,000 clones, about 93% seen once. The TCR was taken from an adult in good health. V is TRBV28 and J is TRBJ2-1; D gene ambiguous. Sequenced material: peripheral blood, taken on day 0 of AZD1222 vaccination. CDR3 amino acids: CASNDWVSSYNEQFF. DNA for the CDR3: TGTGCCAGCAATGATTGGGTCAGCTCCTACAATGAGCAGTTCTTC.